Here is one T cell receptor (beta chain) with its context. Its antigen remains unidentified. CDR3 length equals 14 residues. The J segment lost 7 bases and the V segment lost 5 bases, leaving 5 bases of the junction unmatched. The germline CDR1 and CDR2 sequences are SGHTA and FQGNSA. The authors ran the immunoSEQ assay, v3.0, at survey level. Generated by immunoSEQ multiplex PCR, the TCRdb table keeps only in-frame clones and is missing some. The table has about 17,000 clones, 75% to 85% seen once. This sample was included in a study of long-term antiretroviral therapy in people with HIV. General study points: ART was followed by higher diversity that remained below transplant donor controls. Pre-ART clonal expansions dominated every time point's repertoire. CDR3 lengths in HIV samples spanned a narrower range than controls. Blood in the study was drawn between the mid-2000s and the late 2010s, possibly under older ART regimens, which may be less effective than current ones.

The chain couples TRBV7-2 to TRBJ1-4; 9 bases fit TRBD1. The receptor was isolated from a man aged 30 to 45 with HIV. Sample: unsorted PBMCs, taken at the start of antiretroviral therapy. CDR3 sequence reads: CASSPQGQGEKLFF. The CDR3 DNA sequence: TGTGCCAGCAGCCCACAGGGACAGGGTGAAAAACTGTTTTTT.